The present T cell receptor (beta chain) was sequenced within a study of PD-1 blockade in classical Hodgkin lymphoma (dated by TCRdb to the early 2020s). Background for the entire study: Nivolumab dosing was 3 mg/kg intravenously every 2 weeks, continuing until either disease progression or unacceptable toxicity. A peripheral blood immune signature of response to PD-1 blockade in classical Hodgkin lymphoma was defined using TCR beta sequencing and CyTOF.

Regarding this clone: Which antigen it targets is not known. There are no base qualities to consult, and no much larger clone falls within one base.

Inclusive of the bounding cysteine and phenylalanine, the CDR3 is 17 residues long. CDR3 DNA only is kept here, 51 bases in frame from base 1. The germline V gene provides CDR1 SGDLS and CDR2 YYNGEE. Clipping removes 2 bases from V and 6 bases from J, with 9 as the unmatched junction base count. Points the paper makes about the study in general: Baseline diversity similar to that of newly diagnosed patients was observed in trial patients achieving complete response, whereas significantly lower diversity was observed in partial responders and progressors. The study was limited to a single clinical trial cohort, and causes of repertoire differences, possibly disease activity or prior therapy, remained undefined. A significant rise by C4D1 was seen in CD4+ but not CD8+ TCR diversity (p=0.0027 vs p=0.16), with the rise being most apparent in complete responders (p=0.02). Patients starting nivolumab less than 1 year after ASCT had lower diversity and were excluded from later analyses to avoid confounding by immune reconstitution. Baseline TCR diversity was reported to be lower in newly diagnosed patients than in healthy donors, and even lower in relapsed/refractory patients.

Genomic DNA was extracted with the Qiagen DNeasy kit from unsorted PBMCs and from negatively selected CD4+ and CD8+ fractions. TCR beta CDR3 regions were subjected to amplification by immunoSEQ multiplex PCR with primers that anneal to V and J segments. A synthetic immune receptor repertoire was used to minimize amplification bias, and any residual bias was removed computationally once sequencing was done. Regarding the original processing steps: Custom Python scripts were used to quantify repertoire diversity as the Shannon entropy index. Unsorted, CD4+ and CD8+ repertoires were analyzed separately, except for combined analyses in which CD4+ and CD8+ sequences were merged in silico. Clonal expansion was defined as at least a 2-fold frequency increase after treatment relative to C1D1, with a pseudocount of 0.5 for undetected baseline clones. Clones with 0 or 1 copy at C1D1 were defined as singleton clones, while clones with 2 or more copies were defined as non-singleton clones. Clones expanded in unsorted samples were labelled as CD4+, CD8+ or unknown by matching protein sequences in sorted samples from the same patient. Wilcoxon tests on paired samples were used to test changes in diversity from C1D1 to C4D1. TCRdb took this table from immuneACCESS and kept in-frame rearrangements with V and J called. Such tables lack part of the clones; where checked against another copy, unresolved V genes explain under half of the gap, and the rest is unexplained. Clone size and V and J calls were adopted from that table, with D and trimming inferred from the DNA. The sample yields about 9,700 clones; roughly 82% were counted once. The ten top clones hold approximately 47% of the sample.

This specimen's time point label, per the study, means: cycle 4 day 1 (C4D1), after around six weeks of nivolumab. Relapse after autologous stem cell transplantation had occurred in all trial patients, and cohorts A, B and C were distinguished by prior brentuximab vedotin exposure. The trial cohort comprised 60 or so patients with relapsed/refractory classical Hodgkin lymphoma whose best overall responses were complete response, partial response or progressive disease. Trial patients were treated with single-agent nivolumab in the multi-cohort phase II CheckMate 205 trial. An independent review committee assessed best overall response using the 2007 International Working Group response criteria. Trial PBMCs were obtained immediately prior to nivolumab initiation (C1D1) and on therapy at cycle 2 day 1 and cycle 4 day 1. After peripheral blood was drawn into 8 mL Vacutainer Cell Preparation Tubes, PBMCs were isolated by centrifugation and then cryopreserved.

This sequence uses TRBV9 and TRBJ2-1, with 12 bases in between that match TRBD2. This TCR was recovered from a human donor with classical Hodgkin lymphoma. The sequencing here drew on peripheral blood mononuclear cells (PBMCs), taken before the fourth cycle of nivolumab. The CDR3 protein sequence reads: CASSVASGRAGINEQFF. The nucleotides read TGTGCCAGCAGCGTGGCTAGCGGGAGGGCCGGTATCAATGAGCAGTTCTTC.